The 30 T cell receptor beta chains presented below share a single source sample, sequenced in a study of blood T cell repertoires in COVID-19. This table comes from immunoSEQ multiplex PCR, and its TCRdb copy is limited to in-frame clones, with some not included. This table has 200,000 to 250,000 clones, approximately 84% appearing once. Sequencing used peripheral blood. These TCRs come from an elderly woman with COVID-19, enrolled during active disease.

This rearrangement joins TRBV4-2 to TRBJ1-3; D might be TRBD1 (5 bases). CDR3 length: 16 residues. V shed 0 bases and J shed 1 base, with 10 bases lying between them. CDR1 is LGHNA and CDR2 is YNFKEQ in the germline V gene. This CDR3 is CASSQEQGFSGNTIYF. CDR3 coding DNA: TGTGCCAGCAGCCAAGAGCAGGGTTTTTCTGGAAACACCATATATTTT.

The V call is TRBV15, the J call TRBJ1-4; D might be TRBD1 (5 bases). The CDR3 sequence is 11 residues long. Trimming removed 6 bases from V and 11 bases from J, with 10 bases in between. CDR1 LNHNV and CDR2 YYDKDF come from the germline V gene (reference sequence). The CDR3 nucleotides read TGTGCCACCAGGGACATGAGCAAACTGTTTTTT. Translating it yields CATRDMSKLFF.

This clone was seen only once. The same CDR3 is also encoded by other DNA sequences in this sample. The J gene is TRBJ2-7, the V gene TRBV28, with D tentatively TRBD1 (5 bases). The CDR3 has 11 amino acids. V gave up 4 bases and J gave up 4 bases, with 5 bases separating them. CDR1 is MDHEN and CDR2 is SYDVKM in the germline V gene. The CDR3, as DNA: TGTGCCAGCAGTTCAGGGTACGAGCAGTACTTC. Its protein is CASSSGYEQYF.

This chain joins TRBV27 and TRBJ2-5, with 8 bases that match TRBD2. The junction had 7 bases not matched to a gene; V was cut back by 6 bases and J by 4 bases. The germline gives CDR1 MNHEY, CDR2 SMNVEV (reference sequence). This CDR3 comprises 14 residues. The CDR3 loop reads CASSRGGWGETQYF. The CDR3 DNA reads as TGTGCCAGCAGCCGCGGGGGGTGGGGAGAGACCCAGTACTTC.

This clone has just a few counts. The J gene is TRBJ2-1, the V gene TRBV9; 8 bases fit TRBD2. This CDR3 has 15 amino acids. Germline-derived CDR1 and CDR2 are SGDLS and YYNGEE. V shed 4 bases and J 4 bases; nucleotides not matched to a gene: 7. This CDR3 is CASSPSLAGYNEQFF. As DNA, the CDR3 is TGTGCCAGCAGCCCTTCTTTAGCGGGATACAATGAGCAGTTCTTC.

V gene TRBV5-4 combines with J gene TRBJ2-1; TRBD2 matches 9 bases. V trimming: 4 bases; J trimming: 4 bases; junction bases outside the gene matches: 12. The CDR3 totals 17 residues. Germline V gene lookup returns CDR1 SGHNT and CDR2 YYREEE (reference sequence). In DNA form, the CDR3 reads TGTGCCAGCAGCAGGGGGCTTCCTACTAGCGGGTACAATGAGCAGTTCTTC. This sequence encodes CASSRGLPTSGYNEQFF.

V and J are TRBV2 and TRBJ1-5; 10 nucleotides match TRBD1. Per the germline V gene, CDR1 is SNHLY and CDR2 is FYNNEI. The ends lost 4 bases at V and 6 bases at J; junction bases unmatched: 3. This CDR3 comprises 14 residues. The DNA for the CDR3 is TGTGCCAGCAGTGTTCGGACAGGGGGTCAGCCCCAGCATTTT. Protein: CASSVRTGGQPQHF.

The chain couples TRBV6-1 to TRBJ1-4; D perhaps matches TRBD1 (5 bases). V was shortened by 0 bases and J by 8 bases, with 13 bases between the two germline ends. The CDR3 totals 15 residues. The germline V gene encodes CDR1 MNHNS and CDR2 SASEGT. CDR3 in amino acids: CASSEAGGWDEKLFF. DNA of the CDR3: TGTGCCAGCAGTGAAGCGGGAGGGTGGGACGAAAAACTGTTTTTT.

This chain uses TRBV7-9 with TRBJ1-6, with D perhaps TRBD1 (6 bases). Trimming pared 3 bases from V and 8 bases from J, leaving 11 bases between. CDR1 SEHNR and CDR2 FQNEAQ come from the germline V gene (reference sequence). The CDR3 runs to 14 residues. This CDR3 is CASSLGTTDSPLHF. The DNA for the CDR3 is TGTGCCAGCAGCTTGGGGACAACCGATTCACCCCTCCACTTT.

The chain carries TRBV18 and TRBJ1-1; no firm D call. The V end was cut by 2 bases, the J end by 2 bases, with 6 bases between. The CDR3 has 13 residues. In germline, CDR1 is KGHSH, CDR2 LQKENI. In nucleotides, the CDR3 is TGTGCCAGCTCACCAGGGAGAAACACTGAAGCTTTCTTT. Amino acids: CASSPGRNTEAFF.

The chain carries TRBV19 and TRBJ1-5; the D is unclear. CDR3 length: 12 residues. V lost 3 bases and J 6 bases, leaving 6 bases between the germline ends. Per the germline V gene, CDR1 is LNHDA and CDR2 is SQIVND (reference sequence). CDR3 amino acids: CASSMRVQPQHF. CDR3 nucleotides: TGTGCCAGTAGTATGAGGGTTCAGCCCCAGCATTTT. The full variable domain, in which reference TRBV19 and TRBJ1-5 provide the parts outside the CDR3, is DGGITQSPKYLFRKEGQNVTLSCEQNLNHDAMYWYRQDPGQGLRLIYYSQIVNDFQKGDIAEGYSVSREKKESFPLTVTSAQKNPTAFYLCASSMRVQPQHFGDGTRLSIL.

This chain links TRBV29-1 with TRBJ1-5; the D is unclear. Germline V CDR1 and CDR2: SQVTM, ANQGSEA. The CDR3 sequence is 14 residues long. V gave up 6 bases and J gave up 0 bases, with 12 bases separating them. CDR3 DNA: TGCAGCGTCGGGTCCATCCATAGCAATCAGCCCCAGCATTTT. Its protein product is CSVGSIHSNQPQHF.

The J gene is TRBJ2-3, the V gene TRBV28; possible D gene TRBD2, 5 bases. Germline assignment: CDR1 MDHEN and CDR2 SYDVKM. V shed 10 bases and J shed 6 bases, with 14 bases lying between them. The CDR3 extends over 12 amino acids. CDR3 in DNA: TGTGCCACCACACTAGGTTCCGATACGCAGTATTTT. Its translation: CATTLGSDTQYF.

This sequence joins TRBV18 and TRBJ2-5; D is unresolved. This CDR3 has 17 amino acids. CDR1 and CDR2 from the germline V gene are KGHSH and LQKENI. Trimming took off 2 bases at V and 1 base at J, with 17 bases between the two ends. This CDR3 is CASSPVLEQTIQETQYF. The CDR3 region has the DNA TGTGCCAGCTCACCAGTGTTAGAACAGACGATCCAAGAGACCCAGTACTTC.

The chain carries TRBV5-1 and TRBJ1-2; D possibly corresponds to TRBD1 (5 bases). Germline V gene sequence: CDR1 SGHRS, CDR2 YFSETQ. This CDR3 is 14 amino acids long. V lost 7 bases and J lost 8, with 21 bases in between. DNA of the CDR3: TGCGCCAGCGGCCAGCAGTCCCTCGGGGGAGGCTACACCTTC. Translation gives CASGQQSLGGGYTF.

The chain recombines TRBV5-4 with TRBJ2-1; TRBD2 matches 7 bases. The V and J ends lost 0 bases and 7 bases, in that order; junction bases with no gene match: 7. CDR3 length: 15 residues. Per the germline V gene, CDR1 is SGHNT and CDR2 is YYREEE (reference sequence). CDR3 region: CASSLVAGLPNEQFF. The CDR3 coding sequence is TGTGCCAGCAGCTTGGTAGCGGGTCTCCCTAATGAGCAGTTCTTC.

The CDR3 sequence is CATGEGANYGYTF. CDR3 in DNA: TGTGCCACGGGGGAGGGAGCTAACTATGGCTACACCTTC. V and J are TRBV19 and TRBJ1-2; possibly TRBD1 for D (5 bases). V lost 10 bases and J 0 bases, leaving 12 bases between the germline ends. CDR3 length: 13 amino acids. Per the germline V gene, CDR1 is LNHDA and CDR2 is SQIVND (reference sequence).

This chain connects TRBV19 to TRBJ1-2; TRBD1 might be the D (6 bases). CDR1 is LNHDA, CDR2 SQIVND, per germline (reference sequence). This CDR3 region has 13 residues. Trimming took off 6 bases at V and 4 bases at J, with 12 bases between the two ends. Here the CDR3 reads CASSQGQFYGYTF. CDR3 bases: TGTGCCAGTAGCCAAGGACAGTTCTATGGCTACACCTTC.

This clone was detected once. For the CDR3, the DNA is TGTGCCAGCAGCCAATCCGGAGGGGCCACCGGGGTAAAACTGTTTTTT. It yields the protein CASSQSGGATGVKLFF. This chain uses TRBV3-1 (or the pseudogene TRBV3-2) with TRBJ1-4, with D maybe TRBD1 (5 bases). The CDR3 is 16 residues long. CDR1 and CDR2 from the germline V gene are LGHDT and YNNKEL (reference sequence). Trimming shortened V by 2 bases and J by 10 bases, and 20 bases separated the two germline ends.

The chain couples TRBV29-1 to TRBJ1-2; D may be TRBD1 (6 bases). From germline, CDR1 is SQVTM and CDR2 ANQGSEA. This CDR3 region has 11 residues. V was trimmed by 7 bases and J by 8 bases, leaving 14 bases between them. This CDR3 reads CSAEGGFGYTF. The CDR3 coding sequence is TGCAGCGCCGAAGGGGGATTCGGCTACACCTTC.

This chain uses TRBV11-2 with TRBJ1-5; D possibly corresponds to TRBD1 (5 bases). CDR3 length: 14 residues. V lost 0 bases, J lost 6 bases, and 9 bases lay in between. Germline V gene lookup returns CDR1 SGHAT and CDR2 FQNNGV. The CDR3 nucleotides read TGTGCCAGCAGCTTAGATGGGGCGTTTCAGCCCCAGCATTTT. Protein product: CASSLDGAFQPQHF.

This clone was seen a single time. CDR3 DNA sequence: TGTGCCAGCAGGTCGAAGGGGGCGGCCGGGGAGCTGTTTTTT. Translation: CASRSKGAAGELFF. The rearrangement joins TRBV5-6 to TRBJ2-2; 7 nucleotides line up with TRBD1. Losses at the gene ends were 5 bases for V and 6 bases for J; bases not matched to a gene: 7. In germline, CDR1 is SGHDT, CDR2 YYEEEE. This CDR3 has 14 amino acids.

The V gene is TRBV6-6, the J gene TRBJ2-7; 12 bases are a match to TRBD2. The CDR3 has 14 amino acids. V trimming: 7 bases; J trimming: 2 bases; junction bases outside the gene matches: 3. The V gene's germline CDR1 is MNHNY and CDR2 SVGAGI (reference sequence). The CDR3 DNA sequence: TGTGCCAGCACCCGGACTAGCGGGACCTACGAGCAGTACTTC. Its protein product is CASTRTSGTYEQYF.

The chain couples TRBV18 to TRBJ2-7; 7 nucleotides match TRBD2. Germline lookup yields CDR1 KGHSH and CDR2 LQKENI. The CDR3 is 16 residues long. With 3 bases clipped from V and 0 bases from J, the junction kept 8 bases outside the gene matches. Written as DNA, the CDR3 is TGTGCCAGCTCACCCCTCAAAGCGGGGAGCTCCTACGAGCAGTACTTC. This translates into CASSPLKAGSSYEQYF.

CDR3 sequence (DNA): TGTGCCAGTAGACCCGCCCCAGGGGTAGGTGAGCAGTTCTTC. The encoded protein is CASRPAPGVGEQFF. The chain joins TRBV19 to TRBJ2-1, with D possibly being TRBD1 (6 bases). Trimming removed 6 bases from V and 9 bases from J, with 18 bases in between. The germline V gene has CDR1 LNHDA and CDR2 SQIVND (reference sequence). The CDR3 loop spans 14 amino acids.

V gene TRBV9 combines with J gene TRBJ2-3; TRBD2 aligns across 8 bases. Germline assignment: CDR1 SGDLS and CDR2 YYNGEE. The V and J ends lost 3 bases and 6 bases, in that order; junction bases with no gene match: 3. The CDR3 is 13 residues long. CDR3 residues: CASSEVAGDTQYF. CDR3 sequence (DNA): TGTGCCAGCAGCGAGGTAGCGGGGGATACGCAGTATTTT.

V is TRBV10-2 and J is TRBJ1-3; TRBD1 agrees at 10 bases. CDR1 and CDR2 from the germline V gene are WSHSY and SAAADI. The J segment lost 6 bases and the V segment lost 6 bases, leaving 5 bases of the junction unmatched. This CDR3 is built from 14 residues. The CDR3 protein is CASRPGTGENTIYF. The CDR3 DNA is TGCGCCAGCAGACCCGGGACAGGGGAAAACACCATATATTTT.

The chain employs TRBV2 and TRBJ1-1; no clear D gene. Trimming shortened V by 1 base and J by 4 bases, and 7 bases separated the two germline ends. This CDR3 is built from 13 residues. Germline CDR1 is SNHLY and CDR2 is FYNNEI. The CDR3 sequence: CASSEDLFTEAFF. The DNA for the CDR3 is TGTGCCAGCAGTGAAGATCTGTTCACTGAAGCTTTCTTT.

V is TRBV19 and J is TRBJ1-5, with a weak D call TRBD1 (5 bases). Deletions cut 7 bases from V and 6 bases from J, with 13 bases between. CDR3 length equals 13 residues. From germline, CDR1 is LNHDA and CDR2 SQIVND (reference sequence). The CDR3 here is CASTLPGVQPQHF. The CDR3 DNA follows: TGTGCCAGTACTCTTCCGGGGGTTCAGCCCCAGCATTTT.

The gene calls are TRBV5-1 and TRBJ2-2; TRBD2 is a possible D gene (5 bases). Germline values: CDR1 SGHRS, CDR2 YFSETQ. V lost 2 bases and J 10 bases, leaving 9 bases between the germline ends. The CDR3 covers 12 residues. CDR3 sequence reads: CASSFADLELFF. Written as DNA, the CDR3 is TGCGCCAGCAGCTTCGCGGACTTGGAGCTGTTTTTT.